These 21 T cell receptor beta chains originate from one sample sequenced in a study of cytomegalovirus exposure and HLA in healthy donors (dated 2017 in TCRdb). The library relied on the immunoSEQ multiplex PCR assay. The multiplex PCR relied on a mix of 60 forward primers for TCR Vbeta segments and 13 reverse primers for TCR Jbeta segments. As stored in TCRdb, this immuneACCESS dataset retains in-frame rearrangements with V and J assigned. A fraction of the clones does not appear; measured against another copy, unresolved V genes explain less than half of the discrepancy, and the remainder lacks a known reason. The sample table gives tens of thousands of clones. The top ten hold 5.9% of the sample. Sequenced input: PBMCs. Receptors were obtained from a human donor in good health.

The chain links TRBV28 to TRBJ1-1, with a tentative D call TRBD1 (5 bases). CDR1 and CDR2 (germline): MDHEN, SYDVKM. The CDR3 runs 16 residues. Trimming pared 8 bases from V and 0 bases from J, leaving 19 bases between. The CDR3 loop is CASHVPGGSMNTEAFF. The DNA of the CDR3 is TGTGCCAGCCACGTCCCGGGGGGATCCATGAACACTGAAGCTTTCTTT.

The chain is built from TRBV19 and TRBJ2-4; D possibly corresponds to TRBD2 (7 bases). Per the germline V gene, CDR1 is LNHDA and CDR2 is SQIVND (reference sequence). Trimming took off 4 bases at V and 6 bases at J, with 13 bases between the two ends. The CDR3 totals 14 residues. The CDR3 region is CASSRGGRGNIQYF. The CDR3 DNA follows: TGTGCCAGTAGTAGGGGGGGGCGCGGAAACATTCAGTACTTC.

The chain combines TRBV2 with TRBJ1-1; 7 nucleotides align to TRBD1. This CDR3 contains 14 residues. Unmatched junction bases numbered 9, after V lost 10 bases and J lost 1 base. Germline CDR1 and CDR2: SNHLY and FYNNEI. In DNA, the CDR3 is TGTGCCACCTCGGACAGGCGGGGGAACACTGAAGCTTTCTTT. It encodes CATSDRRGNTEAFF.

The chain has TRBV15 and TRBJ2-3, with D tentatively TRBD2 (6 bases). The CDR3 is made up of 13 amino acids. Germline loops: CDR1 LNHNV, CDR2 YYDKDF (reference sequence). Trimming removed 1 base from V and 4 bases from J, with 6 bases in between. The CDR3 loop reads CATSRVAADTQYF. DNA of the CDR3: TGTGCCACCAGCAGAGTAGCGGCAGATACGCAGTATTTT.

This chain joins TRBV11-1 and TRBJ2-3; maybe TRBD2 (7 bases). CDR1 and CDR2 (germline): SGHAT, FQDESV (reference sequence). Trimming stripped 8 bases from V and 9 bases from J, with 12 bases between. CDR3 length: 11 amino acids. CDR3 sequence: CASGPGGTQYF. CDR3 DNA sequence: TGTGCCAGCGGTCCGGGGGGCACGCAGTATTTT. Full variable domain (rest looked up from reference TRBV11-1 and TRBJ2-3): EAEVAQSPRYKITEKSQAVAFWCDPISGHATLYWYRQILGQGPELLVQFQDESVVDDSQLPKDRFSAERLKGVDSTLKIQPAELGDSAMYLCASGPGGTQYFGPGTRLTVL.

The chain carries TRBV4-1 and TRBJ1-6; 10 nucleotides line up with TRBD1. The CDR3 spans 16 residues. The germline V gene has CDR1 MGHRA and CDR2 YSYEKL. After removal of 2 bases from V and 7 bases from J, the junction contained 5 bases not matched to a gene. CDR3 nucleotides: TGCGCCAGCAGCCAAACACCGGGACAGGGGAATTCACCCCTCCACTTT. Protein: CASSQTPGQGNSPLHF.

The chain couples TRBV29-1 to TRBJ2-1; 14 bases agree with TRBD2. Germline V gene sequence: CDR1 SQVTM, CDR2 ANQGSEA. V lost 7 bases, J lost 6 bases, and 8 bases stayed unmatched. The CDR3 consists of 15 residues. CDR3 in DNA: TGCAGCGGGAGAATGGGACTAGCGGGGGTCAATGAGCAGTTCTTC. Translating it yields CSGRMGLAGVNEQFF.

Note on this clone: An end of the junction does not agree with germline; a read error may underlie this. This chain links TRBV19 with TRBJ1-2; D remains ambiguous. Germline V lookup: CDR1 LNHDA, CDR2 SQIVND (reference sequence). The CDR3 has 15 amino acids. The CDR3 sequence is CASRPRERTDYGCTF. For the CDR3, the DNA is TGTGCCAGTAGACCTAGGGAAAGGACGGACTATGGCTGCACCTTC. The full variable domain, its missing parts supplied by reference TRBV19 and TRBJ1-2, is DGGITQSPKYLFRKEGQNVTLSCEQNLNHDAMYWYRQDPGQGLRLIYYSQIVNDFQKGDIAEGYSVSREKKESFPLTVTSAQKNPTAFYLCASRPRERTDYGCTFGSGTRLTVV.

The chain employs TRBV4-2 and TRBJ1-2; D unclear. CDR1 is LGHNA and CDR2 is YNFKEQ in the germline V gene. V was clipped by 4 bases and J by 8 bases, with 29 bases between them. This CDR3 contains 18 residues. The CDR3 bases are TGTGCCAGCAGCCCCTCGACTGGGTCCCCTTCGGTTGTAGGAGGCTACACCTTC. It codes for CASSPSTGSPSVVGGYTF.

This chain links TRBV27 with TRBJ2-7; no clear D. This CDR3 region has 13 residues. V was pared by 2 bases and J by 1 base, with 6 bases between. Per germline, CDR1 MNHEY and CDR2 SMNVEV (reference sequence). CDR3: CASSLERSYEQYF. CDR3 coding DNA: TGTGCCAGCAGTTTAGAACGGTCCTACGAGCAGTACTTC.

The chain carries TRBV11-2 and TRBJ1-2; 7 nucleotides match TRBD1. CDR3 length: 15 amino acids. Germline CDR1 SGHAT, CDR2 FQNNGV. V trimming: 2 bases; J trimming: 5 bases; junction bases outside the gene matches: 8. The CDR3 nucleotides are TGTGCCAGCAGCTTATTAATCGGGACAGTTTATGGCTACACCTTC. This gives the protein CASSLLIGTVYGYTF.

This chain joins TRBV7-7 and TRBJ2-1; tentatively, D is TRBD2 (6 bases). Per germline, CDR1 SSHAT and CDR2 FNYEAQ (reference sequence). The CDR3 is 13 amino acids. The V end lost 5 bases, the J end lost 7 bases, and 12 bases lay between the germline ends. The CDR3 DNA sequence: TGTGCCAGCAGCCCCGGGGGTCCAAATGAGCAGTTCTTC. As protein: CASSPGGPNEQFF.

The V call is TRBV13, the J call TRBJ2-5; unclear D gene. Germline CDR1 PRHDT, CDR2 FYEKMQ (reference sequence). The CDR3 spans 13 residues. Trimming cost V 2 bases and J 2 bases, with 6 bases left between them. The CDR3 here is CASSLRLQETQYF. The CDR3, as DNA: TGTGCCAGCAGCTTAAGACTGCAAGAGACCCAGTACTTC.

The V and J genes are TRBV28 and TRBJ1-6; no definite D call. The V gene lost 6 bases and the J gene lost 7 bases, with 10 bases spanning the gap. The V gene's germline CDR1 is MDHEN and CDR2 SYDVKM. The CDR3 runs to 13 residues. The CDR3 reads CASSRPLNSPLHF. As DNA, the CDR3 is TGTGCCAGCAGCCGTCCGTTGAATTCACCCCTCCACTTT.

This rearrangement joins TRBV28 to TRBJ1-6, with 7 bases lining up with TRBD1. Germline V lookup: CDR1 MDHEN, CDR2 SYDVKM. The CDR3 loop spans 12 amino acids. This CDR3 is CAGGTVNSPLHF. CDR3 coding DNA: TGTGCTGGGGGGACAGTTAATTCACCCCTCCACTTT.

The genes are TRBV9 and TRBJ2-5; D is tentatively TRBD1 or TRBD2 (5 bases each). The J call may be wrong; the DNA end is better matched by TRBJ2-7. Germline V gene data show CDR1 as SGDLS and CDR2 as YYNGEE. This CDR3 is built from 15 residues. CDR3 DNA sequence: TGTGCCAGCAGCGTAAACCCCCGGGTTGGGGGCGAGCAGTACTTC. Translation: CASSVNPRVGGEQYF.

V and J are TRBV6-1 and TRBJ1-3; TRBD1 is a possible D gene (6 bases). CDR1 and CDR2 from the germline V gene are MNHNS and SASEGT. V gave up 4 bases and J gave up 8 bases, with 21 bases separating them. The CDR3 has 16 residues. CDR3 sequence: CASSGGHYPRWDTIYF. Written as DNA, the CDR3 is TGTGCCAGCAGTGGGGGACACTACCCCCGTTGGGACACCATATATTTT.

The gene calls are TRBV5-1 and TRBJ1-3; 9 bases agree with TRBD1. V dropped 2 bases and J dropped 4; count of bases not matched to a gene: 10. The germline CDR1 and CDR2 sequences are SGHRS and YFSETQ. This CDR3 has 17 amino acids. Here the CDR3 reads CASSLPGQGLQGNTIYF. CDR3 bases: TGCGCCAGCAGCTTACCGGGACAGGGCTTGCAGGGAAACACCATATATTTT.

V usage is TRBV5-1 and J usage is TRBJ1-2; D is unresolved. The CDR3 is 13 amino acids. The V and J ends lost 1 base and 8 bases respectively, with 12 bases between them. The germline V gene has CDR1 SGHRS and CDR2 YFSETQ. CDR3 DNA: TGCGCCAGCAGCTTGTCTGCGGCCGAGGGCTACACCTTC. Translated: CASSLSAAEGYTF.

The chain links TRBV4-1 to TRBJ1-2, with D possibly matching TRBD1 (5 bases). The V gene's germline CDR1 is MGHRA and CDR2 YSYEKL. CDR3 length equals 13 residues. With 1 base removed from V and 4 bases from J, the gap between germline ends came to 7 bases. CDR3 sequence (DNA): TGCGCCAGCAGCCAAGTGGGGCTCTATGGCTACACCTTC. Residues: CASSQVGLYGYTF.

This chain's CDR3 is CASSPRGQGLSIQPQHF. The CDR3, as DNA: TGTGCCAGCAGTCCCCGAGGACAGGGCCTTTCAATTCAGCCCCAGCATTTT. The chain recombines TRBV27 with TRBJ1-5, with 8 bases identical to TRBD1. CDR1 is MNHEY and CDR2 is SMNVEV in the germline V gene (reference sequence). This CDR3 region has 17 residues. After removal of 5 bases from V and 6 bases from J, the junction contained 15 bases not matched to a gene.